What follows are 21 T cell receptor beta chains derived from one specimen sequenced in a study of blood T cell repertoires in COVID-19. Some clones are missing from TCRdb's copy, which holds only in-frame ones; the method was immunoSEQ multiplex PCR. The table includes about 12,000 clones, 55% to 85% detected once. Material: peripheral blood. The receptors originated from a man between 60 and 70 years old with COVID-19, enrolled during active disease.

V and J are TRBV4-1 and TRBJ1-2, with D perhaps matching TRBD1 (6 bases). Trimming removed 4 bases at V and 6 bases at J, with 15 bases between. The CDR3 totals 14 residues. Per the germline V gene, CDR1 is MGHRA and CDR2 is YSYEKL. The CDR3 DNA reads TGCGCCAGCAGCCGCACCTCAGGGGCGGATGGCTACACCTTC. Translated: CASSRTSGADGYTF.

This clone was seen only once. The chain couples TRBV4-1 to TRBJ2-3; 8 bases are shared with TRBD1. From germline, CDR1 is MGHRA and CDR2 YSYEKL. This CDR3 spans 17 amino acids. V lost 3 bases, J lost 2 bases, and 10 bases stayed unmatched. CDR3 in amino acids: CASSQSTGGPYTDTQYF. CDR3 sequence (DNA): TGCGCCAGCAGCCAGTCTACAGGGGGACCATACACAGATACGCAGTATTTT.

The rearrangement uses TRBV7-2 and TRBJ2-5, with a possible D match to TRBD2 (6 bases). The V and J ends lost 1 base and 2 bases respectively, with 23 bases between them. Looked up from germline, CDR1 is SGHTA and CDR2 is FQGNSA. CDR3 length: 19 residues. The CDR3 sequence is CASSLELGALRRAQETQYF. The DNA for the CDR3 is TGTGCCAGCAGCTTAGAGCTAGGGGCCTTAAGGAGGGCTCAAGAGACCCAGTACTTC.

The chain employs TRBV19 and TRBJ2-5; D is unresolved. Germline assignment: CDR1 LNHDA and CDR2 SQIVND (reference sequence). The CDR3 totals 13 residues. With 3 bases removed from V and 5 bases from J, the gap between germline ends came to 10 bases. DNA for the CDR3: TGTGCCAGTAGTATGAATGCCGGGGAGACCCAGTACTTC. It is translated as CASSMNAGETQYF.

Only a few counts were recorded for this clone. This chain's CDR3 is CASSEISTEAFF. CDR3 nucleotides: TGTGCCAGCAGCGAGATCTCCACTGAAGCTTTCTTT. This chain links TRBV5-4 with TRBJ1-1; D is uncertain. Germline V lookup: CDR1 SGHNT, CDR2 YYREEE (reference sequence). There are 12 residues in the CDR3. The V end was cut by 4 bases, the J end by 4 bases, with 8 bases between.

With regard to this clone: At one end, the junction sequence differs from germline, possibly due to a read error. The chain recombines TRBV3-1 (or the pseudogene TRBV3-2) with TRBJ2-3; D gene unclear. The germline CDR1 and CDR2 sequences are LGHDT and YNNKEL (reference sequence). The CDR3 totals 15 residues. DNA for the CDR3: TGTGCCAGCAGCCAACTATTCTGGAGCAGAGATACGCAGTATTTT. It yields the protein CASSQLFWSRDTQYF.

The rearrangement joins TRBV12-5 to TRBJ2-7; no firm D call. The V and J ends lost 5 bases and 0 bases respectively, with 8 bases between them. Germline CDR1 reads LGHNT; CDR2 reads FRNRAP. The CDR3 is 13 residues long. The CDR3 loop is CASGLDGSYEQYV. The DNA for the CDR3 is TGTGCTAGTGGTCTGGACGGCTCCTACGAGCAGTACGTC.

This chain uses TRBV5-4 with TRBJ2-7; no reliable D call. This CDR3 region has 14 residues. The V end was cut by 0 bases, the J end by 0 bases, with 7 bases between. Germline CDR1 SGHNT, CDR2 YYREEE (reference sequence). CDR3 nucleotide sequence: TGTGCCAGCAGCTTGGCCTTGAGCTCCTACGAGCAGTACTTC. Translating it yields CASSLALSSYEQYF.

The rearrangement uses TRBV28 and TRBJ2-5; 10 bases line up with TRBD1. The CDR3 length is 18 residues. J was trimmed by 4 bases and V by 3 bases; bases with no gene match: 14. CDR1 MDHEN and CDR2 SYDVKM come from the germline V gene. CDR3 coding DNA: TGTGCCAGCAGTTTTGATAGAGACAGGGGGCGAATTGGAGAGACCCAGTACTTC. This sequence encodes CASSFDRDRGRIGETQYF. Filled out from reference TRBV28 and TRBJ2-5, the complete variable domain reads DVKVTQSSRYLVKRTGEKVFLECVQDMDHENMFWYRQDPGLGLRLIYFSYDVKMKEKGDIPEGYSVSREKKERFSLILESASTNQTSMYLCASSFDRDRGRIGETQYFGPGTRLLVL.

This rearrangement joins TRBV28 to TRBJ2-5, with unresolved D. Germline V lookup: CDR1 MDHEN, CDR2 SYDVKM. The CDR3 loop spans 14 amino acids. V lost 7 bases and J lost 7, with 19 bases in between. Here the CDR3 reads CASIGRVGLGTQYF. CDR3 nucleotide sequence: TGTGCCAGCATTGGCCGGGTCGGTCTGGGGACCCAGTACTTC.

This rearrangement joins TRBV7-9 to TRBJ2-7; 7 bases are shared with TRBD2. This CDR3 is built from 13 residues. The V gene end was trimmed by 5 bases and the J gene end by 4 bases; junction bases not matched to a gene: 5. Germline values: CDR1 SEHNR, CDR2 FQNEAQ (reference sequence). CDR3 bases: TGTGCCAGCAGCCCTGGGGGAGGGTACGAGCAGTACGTC. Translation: CASSPGGGYEQYV.

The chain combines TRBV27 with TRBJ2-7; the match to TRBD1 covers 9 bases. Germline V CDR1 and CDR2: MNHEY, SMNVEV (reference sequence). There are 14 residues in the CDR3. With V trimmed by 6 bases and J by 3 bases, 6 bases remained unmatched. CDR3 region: CASSGQGSGYEQYV. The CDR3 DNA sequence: TGTGCCAGCAGCGGACAGGGGAGTGGCTACGAGCAGTACGTC.

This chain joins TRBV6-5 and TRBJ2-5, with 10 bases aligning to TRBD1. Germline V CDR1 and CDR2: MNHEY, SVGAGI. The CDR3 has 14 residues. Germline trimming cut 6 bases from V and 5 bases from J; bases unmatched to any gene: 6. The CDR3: CASSGTGARETQYF. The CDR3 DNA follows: TGTGCCAGCAGCGGGACAGGGGCACGCGAGACCCAGTACTTC.

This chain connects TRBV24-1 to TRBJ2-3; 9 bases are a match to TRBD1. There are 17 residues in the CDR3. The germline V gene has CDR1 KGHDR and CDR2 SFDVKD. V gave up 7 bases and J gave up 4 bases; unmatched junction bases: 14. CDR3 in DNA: TGTGCCACCAGCCCGTCGACCGGGACAGGGAAGGCAGATACGCAGTATTTT. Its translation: CATSPSTGTGKADTQYF.

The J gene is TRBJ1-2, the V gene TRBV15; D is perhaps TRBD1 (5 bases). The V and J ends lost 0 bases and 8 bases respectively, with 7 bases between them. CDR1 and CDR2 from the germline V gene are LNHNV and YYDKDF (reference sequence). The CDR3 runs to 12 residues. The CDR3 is CATSRDREGYTF. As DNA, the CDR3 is TGTGCCACCAGCAGAGACAGGGAAGGCTACACCTTC.

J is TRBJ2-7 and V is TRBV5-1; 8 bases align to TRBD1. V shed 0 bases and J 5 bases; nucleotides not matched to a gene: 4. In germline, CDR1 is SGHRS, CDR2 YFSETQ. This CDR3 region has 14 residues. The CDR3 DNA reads TGCGCCAGCAGCTTGGAAGGGACAGGAGACGAGCAGTACTTC. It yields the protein CASSLEGTGDEQYF. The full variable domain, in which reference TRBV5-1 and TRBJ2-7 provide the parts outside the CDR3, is KAGVTQTPRYLIKTRGQQVTLSCSPISGHRSVSWYQQTPGQGLQFLFEYFSETQRNKGNFPGRFSGRQFSNSRSEMNVSTLELGDSALYLCASSLEGTGDEQYFGPGTRLTVT.

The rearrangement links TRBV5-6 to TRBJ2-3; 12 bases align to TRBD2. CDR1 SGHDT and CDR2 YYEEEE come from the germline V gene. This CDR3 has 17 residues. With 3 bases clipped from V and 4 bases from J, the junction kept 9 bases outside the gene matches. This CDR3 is CASSSSLLAGGSDTQYF. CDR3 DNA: TGTGCCAGCAGCTCCTCCTTACTAGCGGGAGGTTCAGATACGCAGTATTTT.

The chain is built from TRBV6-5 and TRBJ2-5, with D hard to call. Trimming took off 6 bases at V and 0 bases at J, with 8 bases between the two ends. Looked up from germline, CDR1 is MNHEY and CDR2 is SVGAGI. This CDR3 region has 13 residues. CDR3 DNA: TGTGCCAGCAGCCCCCTTAACCAAGAGACCCAGTACTTC. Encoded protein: CASSPLNQETQYF.

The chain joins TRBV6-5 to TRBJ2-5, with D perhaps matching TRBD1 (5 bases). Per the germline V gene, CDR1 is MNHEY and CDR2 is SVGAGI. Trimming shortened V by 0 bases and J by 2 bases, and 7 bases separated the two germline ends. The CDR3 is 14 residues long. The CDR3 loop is CASSYSRTQETQYF. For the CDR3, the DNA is TGTGCCAGCAGTTACTCTCGGACACAAGAGACCCAGTACTTC.

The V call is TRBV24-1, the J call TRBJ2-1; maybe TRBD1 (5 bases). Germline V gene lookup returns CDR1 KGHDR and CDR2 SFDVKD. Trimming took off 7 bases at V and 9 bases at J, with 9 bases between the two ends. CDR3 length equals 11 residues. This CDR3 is CATRGATEQFF. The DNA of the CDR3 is TGTGCCACCAGAGGGGCTACTGAGCAGTTCTTC.

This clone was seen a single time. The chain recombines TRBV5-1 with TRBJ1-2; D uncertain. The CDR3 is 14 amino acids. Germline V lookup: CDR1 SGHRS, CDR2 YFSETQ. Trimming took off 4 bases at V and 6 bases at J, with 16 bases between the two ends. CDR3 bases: TGCGCCAGCAGCCCGCCTGAGGGCAGCCATGGCTACACCTTC. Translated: CASSPPEGSHGYTF.